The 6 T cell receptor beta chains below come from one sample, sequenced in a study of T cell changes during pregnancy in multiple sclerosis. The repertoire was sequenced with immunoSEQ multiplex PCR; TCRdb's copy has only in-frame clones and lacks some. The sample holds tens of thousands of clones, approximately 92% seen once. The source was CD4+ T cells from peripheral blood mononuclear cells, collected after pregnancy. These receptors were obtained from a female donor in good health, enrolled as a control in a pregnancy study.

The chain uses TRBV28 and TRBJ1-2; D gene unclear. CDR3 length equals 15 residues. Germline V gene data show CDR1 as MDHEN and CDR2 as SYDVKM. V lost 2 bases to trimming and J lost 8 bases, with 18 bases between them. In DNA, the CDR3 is TGTGCCAGCAGTTTAGAGGCTGCGGGGTTAGGCGGCTACACCTTC. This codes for CASSLEAAGLGGYTF.

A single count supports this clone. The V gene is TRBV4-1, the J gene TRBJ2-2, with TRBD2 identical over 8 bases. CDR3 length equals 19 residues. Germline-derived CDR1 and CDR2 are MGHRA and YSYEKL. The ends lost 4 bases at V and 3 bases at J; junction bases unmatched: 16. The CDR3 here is CASSRPGLVWGRDTGELFF. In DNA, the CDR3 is TGCGCCAGCAGCCGCCCGGGACTAGTGTGGGGTAGGGACACCGGGGAGCTGTTTTTT.

Written as DNA, the CDR3 is TGTGCCAGCAGCCGACTAGCGGGAGGTTTCAATGAGCAGTTCTTC. Protein product: CASSRLAGGFNEQFF. The rearrangement links TRBV5-5 to TRBJ2-1; 13 bases match TRBD2. The ends lost 4 bases at V and 6 bases at J; junction bases unmatched: 4. In germline, CDR1 is SGHKS, CDR2 YYEKEE (reference sequence). The CDR3 contains 15 residues.

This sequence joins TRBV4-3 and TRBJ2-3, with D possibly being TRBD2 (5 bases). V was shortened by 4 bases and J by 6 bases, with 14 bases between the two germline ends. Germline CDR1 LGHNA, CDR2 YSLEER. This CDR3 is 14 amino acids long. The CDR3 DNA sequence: TGCGCCAGCAGCCGTACTAGTTTAACGGATACGCAGTATTTT. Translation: CASSRTSLTDTQYF.

CDR3 sequence reads: CASSLGSGNIQYF. As DNA, the CDR3 is TGTGCCAGCAGCCTGGGTTCGGGAAACATTCAGTACTTC. V usage is TRBV5-4 and J usage is TRBJ2-4, with D uncertain. The V end was cut by 4 bases, the J end by 6 bases, with 11 bases between. The length of the CDR3 is 13 residues. Germline-derived CDR1 and CDR2 are SGHNT and YYREEE (reference sequence).

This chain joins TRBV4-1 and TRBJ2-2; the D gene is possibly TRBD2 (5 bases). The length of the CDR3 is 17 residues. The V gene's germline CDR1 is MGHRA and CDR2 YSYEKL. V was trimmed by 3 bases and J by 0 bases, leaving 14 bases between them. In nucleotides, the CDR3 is TGCGCCAGCAGCCAGGGTCAAGGACTGACGAACACCGGGGAGCTGTTTTTT. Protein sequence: CASSQGQGLTNTGELFF.